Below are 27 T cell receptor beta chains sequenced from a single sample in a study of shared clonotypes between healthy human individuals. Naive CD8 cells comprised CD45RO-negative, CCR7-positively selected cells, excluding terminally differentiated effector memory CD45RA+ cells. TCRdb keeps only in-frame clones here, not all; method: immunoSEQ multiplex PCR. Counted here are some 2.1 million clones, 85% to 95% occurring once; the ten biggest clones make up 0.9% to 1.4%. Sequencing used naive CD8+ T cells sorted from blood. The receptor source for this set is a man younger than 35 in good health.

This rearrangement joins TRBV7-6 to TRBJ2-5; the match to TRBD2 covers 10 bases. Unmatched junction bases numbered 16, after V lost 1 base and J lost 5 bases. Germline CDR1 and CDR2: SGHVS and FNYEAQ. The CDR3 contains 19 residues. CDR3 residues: CASSLEGTSVNYLGETQYF. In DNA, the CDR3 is TGTGCCAGCAGCTTAGAAGGGACTAGCGTTAATTACTTAGGGGAGACCCAGTACTTC. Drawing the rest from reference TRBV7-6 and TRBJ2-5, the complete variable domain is GAGVSQSPRYKVTKRGQDVALRCDPISGHVSLYWYRQALGQGPEFLTYFNYEAQQDKSGLPNDRFSAERPEGSISTLTIQRTEQRDSAMYRCASSLEGTSVNYLGETQYFGPGTRLLVL.

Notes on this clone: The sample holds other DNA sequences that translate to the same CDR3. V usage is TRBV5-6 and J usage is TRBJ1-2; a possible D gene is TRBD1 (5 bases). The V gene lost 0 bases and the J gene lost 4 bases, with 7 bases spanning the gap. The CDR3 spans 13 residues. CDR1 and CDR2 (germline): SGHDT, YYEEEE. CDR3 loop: CASSLEGIYGYTF. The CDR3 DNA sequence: TGTGCCAGCAGCTTGGAGGGGATCTATGGCTACACCTTC.

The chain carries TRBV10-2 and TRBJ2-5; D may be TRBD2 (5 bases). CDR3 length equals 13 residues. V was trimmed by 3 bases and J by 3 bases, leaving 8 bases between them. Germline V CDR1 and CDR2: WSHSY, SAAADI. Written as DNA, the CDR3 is TGCGCCAGCAGTGAAAAGGGAGAAGAGACCCAGTACTTC. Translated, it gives CASSEKGEETQYF.

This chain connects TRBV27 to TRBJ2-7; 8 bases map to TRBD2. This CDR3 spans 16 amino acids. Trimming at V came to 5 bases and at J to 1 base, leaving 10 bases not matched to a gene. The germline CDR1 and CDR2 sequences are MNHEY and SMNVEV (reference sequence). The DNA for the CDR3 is TGTGCCAGCAGTCACAGCGGGGGAGCTTTTTCCTACGAGCAGTACTTC. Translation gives CASSHSGGAFSYEQYF.

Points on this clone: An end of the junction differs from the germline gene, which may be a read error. CDR3 residues: CASSITGVQETQYF. The CDR3 nucleotides read TGTGCCAGCAGCATAACAGGGGTTCAAGAGACCCAGTACTTC. The chain carries TRBV7-3 and TRBJ2-5, with 7 bases matching TRBD1. Per germline, CDR1 SGHTA and CDR2 FQGTGA. This CDR3 has 14 residues.

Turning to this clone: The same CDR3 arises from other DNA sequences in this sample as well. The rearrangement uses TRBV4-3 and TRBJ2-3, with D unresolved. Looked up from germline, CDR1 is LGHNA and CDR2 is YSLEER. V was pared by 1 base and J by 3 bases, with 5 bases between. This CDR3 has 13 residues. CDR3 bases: TGCGCCAGCAGCCAAGTGGTTACAGATACGCAGTATTTT. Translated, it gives CASSQVVTDTQYF.

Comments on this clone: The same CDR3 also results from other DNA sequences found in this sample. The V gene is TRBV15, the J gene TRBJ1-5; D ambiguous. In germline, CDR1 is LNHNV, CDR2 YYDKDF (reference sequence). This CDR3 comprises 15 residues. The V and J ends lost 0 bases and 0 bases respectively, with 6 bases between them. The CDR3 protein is CATSRDRGSNQPQHF. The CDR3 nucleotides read TGTGCCACCAGCAGAGATCGAGGTAGCAATCAGCCCCAGCATTTT. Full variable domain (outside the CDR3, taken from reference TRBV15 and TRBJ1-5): DAMVIQNPRYQVTQFGKPVTLSCSQTLNHNVMYWYQQKSSQAPKLLFHYYDKDFNNEADTPDNFQSRRPNTSFCFLDIRSPGLGDTAMYLCATSRDRGSNQPQHFGDGTRLSIL.

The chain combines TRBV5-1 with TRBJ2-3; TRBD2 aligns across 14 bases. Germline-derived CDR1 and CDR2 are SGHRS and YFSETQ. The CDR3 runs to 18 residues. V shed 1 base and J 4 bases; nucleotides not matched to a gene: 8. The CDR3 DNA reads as TGCGCCAGCAGCTTGCGGACTAGCGGGGGGCCGGACTCAGATACGCAGTATTTT. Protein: CASSLRTSGGPDSDTQYF. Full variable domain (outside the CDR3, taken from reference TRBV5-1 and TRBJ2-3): KAGVTQTPRYLIKTRGQQVTLSCSPISGHRSVSWYQQTPGQGLQFLFEYFSETQRNKGNFPGRFSGRQFSNSRSEMNVSTLELGDSALYLCASSLRTSGGPDSDTQYFGPGTRLTVL.

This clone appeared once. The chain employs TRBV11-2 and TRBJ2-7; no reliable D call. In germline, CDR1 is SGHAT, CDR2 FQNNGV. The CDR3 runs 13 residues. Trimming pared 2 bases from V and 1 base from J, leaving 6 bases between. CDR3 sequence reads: CASSLIESYEQYF. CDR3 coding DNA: TGTGCCAGCAGCTTAATCGAGTCCTACGAGCAGTACTTC.

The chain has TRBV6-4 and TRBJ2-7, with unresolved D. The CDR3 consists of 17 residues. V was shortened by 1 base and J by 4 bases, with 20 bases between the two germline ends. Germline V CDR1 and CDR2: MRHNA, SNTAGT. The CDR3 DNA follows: TGTGCCAGCAGTGACTTAACAGCTCCCAAGGTCCCTTACGAGCAGTACTTC. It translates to CASSDLTAPKVPYEQYF.

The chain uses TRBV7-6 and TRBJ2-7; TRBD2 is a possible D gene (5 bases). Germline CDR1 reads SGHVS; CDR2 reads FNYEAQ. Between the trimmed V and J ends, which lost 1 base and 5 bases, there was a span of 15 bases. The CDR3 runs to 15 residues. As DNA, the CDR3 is TGTGCCAGCAGCTTAGTGTTAGGGCGGGTGGACGAGCAGTACTTC. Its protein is CASSLVLGRVDEQYF.

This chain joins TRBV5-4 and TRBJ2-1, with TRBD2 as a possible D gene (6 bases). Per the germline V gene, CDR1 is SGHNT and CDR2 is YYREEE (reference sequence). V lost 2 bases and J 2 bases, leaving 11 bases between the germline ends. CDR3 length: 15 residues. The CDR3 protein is CASSLNGSPYNEQFF. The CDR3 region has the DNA TGTGCCAGCAGCTTAAACGGGAGCCCCTACAATGAGCAGTTCTTC.

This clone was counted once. CDR3 protein: CASSSAQRGDTEAFF. The CDR3 DNA is TGTGCCAGCAGCTCAGCACAACGGGGGGACACTGAAGCTTTCTTT. V usage is TRBV13 and J usage is TRBJ1-1, with D perhaps matching TRBD1 (5 bases). Per germline, CDR1 PRHDT and CDR2 FYEKMQ (reference sequence). Trimming pared 4 bases from V and 3 bases from J, leaving 15 bases between. This CDR3 comprises 15 residues.

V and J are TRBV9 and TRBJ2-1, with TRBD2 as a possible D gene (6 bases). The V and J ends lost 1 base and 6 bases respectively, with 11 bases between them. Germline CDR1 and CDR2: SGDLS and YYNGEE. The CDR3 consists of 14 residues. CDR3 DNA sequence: TGTGCCAGCAGCGTAACGACTAGAGGCAATGAGCAGTTCTTC. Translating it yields CASSVTTRGNEQFF.

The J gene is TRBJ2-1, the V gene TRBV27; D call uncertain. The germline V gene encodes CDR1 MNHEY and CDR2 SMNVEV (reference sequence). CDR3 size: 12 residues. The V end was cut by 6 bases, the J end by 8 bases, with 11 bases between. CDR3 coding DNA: TGTGCCAGCAGCCCATCGATCCATGAGCAGTTCTTC. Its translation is CASSPSIHEQFF.

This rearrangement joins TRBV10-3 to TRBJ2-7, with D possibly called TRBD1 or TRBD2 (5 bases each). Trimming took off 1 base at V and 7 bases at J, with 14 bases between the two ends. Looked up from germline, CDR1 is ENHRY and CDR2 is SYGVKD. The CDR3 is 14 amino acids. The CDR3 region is CAISELGDVGEQYF. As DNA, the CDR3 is TGTGCCATCAGTGAGTTGGGGGACGTGGGGGAGCAGTACTTC.

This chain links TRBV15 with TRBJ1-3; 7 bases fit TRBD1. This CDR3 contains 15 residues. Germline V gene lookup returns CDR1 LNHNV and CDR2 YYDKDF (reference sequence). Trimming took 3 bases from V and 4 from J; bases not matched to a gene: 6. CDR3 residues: CATSSGTALGNTIYF. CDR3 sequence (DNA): TGTGCCACCAGCAGCGGGACAGCCTTAGGAAACACCATATATTTT.

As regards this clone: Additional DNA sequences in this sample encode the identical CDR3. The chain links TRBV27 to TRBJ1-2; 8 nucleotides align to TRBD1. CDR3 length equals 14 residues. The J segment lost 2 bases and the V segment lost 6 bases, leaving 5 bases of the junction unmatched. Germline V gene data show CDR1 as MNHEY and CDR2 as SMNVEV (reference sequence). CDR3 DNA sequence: TGTGCCAGCAGCGTCACAGGGGGGAACTATGGCTACACCTTC. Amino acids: CASSVTGGNYGYTF.

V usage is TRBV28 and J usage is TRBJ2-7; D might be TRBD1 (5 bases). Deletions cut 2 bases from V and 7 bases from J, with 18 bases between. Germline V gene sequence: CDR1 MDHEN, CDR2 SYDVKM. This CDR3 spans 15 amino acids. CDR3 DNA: TGTGCCAGCAGTTTAAGAAGTCCAGGGATGGGAGAGCAGTACTTC. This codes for CASSLRSPGMGEQYF.

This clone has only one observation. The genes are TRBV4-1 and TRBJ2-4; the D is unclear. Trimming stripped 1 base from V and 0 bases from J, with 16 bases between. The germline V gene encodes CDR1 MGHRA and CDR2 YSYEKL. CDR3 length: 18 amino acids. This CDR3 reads CASSQVPPPPIAKNIQYF. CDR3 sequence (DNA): TGCGCCAGCAGCCAAGTTCCCCCTCCCCCGATAGCCAAAAACATTCAGTACTTC.

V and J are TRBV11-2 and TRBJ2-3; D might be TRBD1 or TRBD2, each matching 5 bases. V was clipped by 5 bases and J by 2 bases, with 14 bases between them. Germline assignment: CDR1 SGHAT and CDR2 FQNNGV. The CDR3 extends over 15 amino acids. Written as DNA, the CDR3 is TGTGCCAGCAGCCCCGGGACCGCAGACACAGATACGCAGTATTTT. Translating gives CASSPGTADTDTQYF.

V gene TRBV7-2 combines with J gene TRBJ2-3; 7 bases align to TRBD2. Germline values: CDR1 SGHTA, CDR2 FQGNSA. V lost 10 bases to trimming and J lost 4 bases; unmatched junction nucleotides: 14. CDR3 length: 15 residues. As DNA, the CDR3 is TGTGCCACCTTCTTAGCGAGCGGGGTCGCAGATACGCAGTATTTT. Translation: CATFLASGVADTQYF.

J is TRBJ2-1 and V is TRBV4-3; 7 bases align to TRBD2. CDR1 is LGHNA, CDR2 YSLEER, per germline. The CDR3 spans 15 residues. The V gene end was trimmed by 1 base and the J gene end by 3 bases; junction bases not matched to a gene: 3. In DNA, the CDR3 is TGCGCCAGCAGCCAAGCAGCGGGGTTCTACAATGAGCAGTTCTTC. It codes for CASSQAAGFYNEQFF.

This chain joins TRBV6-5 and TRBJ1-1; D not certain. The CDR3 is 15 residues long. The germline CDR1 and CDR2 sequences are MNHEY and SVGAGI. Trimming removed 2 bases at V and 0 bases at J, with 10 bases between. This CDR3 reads CASSYGSHLNTEAFF. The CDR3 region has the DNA TGTGCCAGCAGTTACGGGAGCCACCTGAACACTGAAGCTTTCTTT.

CDR3 sequence: CASSLAASAGPYNSPLHF. The CDR3 nucleotides are TGCGCCAGCAGCTTGGCGGCCTCCGCGGGGCCCTATAATTCACCCCTCCACTTT. The J gene is TRBJ1-6, the V gene TRBV5-1, with a tentative D call TRBD1 (5 bases). This CDR3 contains 18 residues. The germline V gene encodes CDR1 SGHRS and CDR2 YFSETQ. Trimming shortened V by 0 bases and J by 2 bases, and 15 bases separated the two germline ends.

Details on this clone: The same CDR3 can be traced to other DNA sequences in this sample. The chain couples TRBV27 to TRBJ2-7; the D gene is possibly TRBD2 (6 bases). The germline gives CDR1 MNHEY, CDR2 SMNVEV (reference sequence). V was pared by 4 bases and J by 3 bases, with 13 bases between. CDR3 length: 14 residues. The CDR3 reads CASSSAGFSYEQYF. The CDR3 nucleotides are TGTGCCAGCAGTTCCGCGGGATTTAGCTACGAGCAGTACTTC.

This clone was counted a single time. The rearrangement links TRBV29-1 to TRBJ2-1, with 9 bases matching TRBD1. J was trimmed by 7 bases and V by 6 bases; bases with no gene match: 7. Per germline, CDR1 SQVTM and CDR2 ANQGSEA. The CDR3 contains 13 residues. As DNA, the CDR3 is TGCAGCGTCGTGGGACAGGGTAGGAATGAGCAGTTCTTC. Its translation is CSVVGQGRNEQFF.